This T cell receptor beta chain was sequenced in a study of cytomegalovirus exposure and HLA in healthy donors (dated by TCRdb to 2015 to 2018). Looking at the study overall: An earlier analysis of more than 550 of the donors reported approximately 260 Gb of sequence data and around 100 million unique TCR beta sequences obtained from around 190 million T cells. An early release that covered approximately 600 HLA-typed donors contained about 290 gigabases of sequencing data and tens of millions of unique TCR sequences. Of the approximately 400 genotyped donors, around 81% fell in the genetic ancestry cluster associated with self-reported Caucasian donors. The aim of the study was to test whether cataloging public T cell receptors could identify signatures of past pathogen exposure. The study profiled the T cell repertoires of about 640 subjects by immunosequencing and related them to cytomegalovirus serostatus. A separate validation cohort of over a hundred different subjects was used in addition to the 666-subject first cohort. The study combined high-throughput TCR immunosequencing, statistical association of individual TCRs with disease status, and machine learning to predict cytomegalovirus infection status. To study patterns of TCR occurrence, a later analysis re-analyzed previously published TCR beta repertoires from just over 650 donors and added high-resolution HLA genotyping. Rather than drawing on any new phenotypic data, the later analysis identified candidate immune exposures from TCR beta sequences and the way those sequences occurred across donors. In an earlier analysis of more than 550 of the donors, high-throughput TCR beta sequencing was used to judge whether each TCR beta V gene segment behaved as functional or pseudogenic. Donor age, sex, ethnicity and CMV serostatus were compiled alongside the repertoire data. A later genetic analysis took genome-wide SNP genotypes for about 65% of the 666 donors and used that subset as a discovery cohort. All discovery cohort repertoires had been generated using a single sequencing platform. HLA typing included class I and class II loci at four-digit resolution. Typing coverage differed by locus: A, B, C, DRB1 and DQB1 were typed in roughly 629-630 donors, DQA1 in about 560, DPA1 in approximately 600, and DPB1 in around 490. About five DR-DQ haplotypes were handled as single units for association and clustering, since linkage in the cohort was strong. Among several hundred genotyped donors of the cohort, an average of approximately 240,000 unique TCR beta nucleotide sequences was sequenced per donor, of which roughly 17% were non-productive. The research as a whole found: Correlated functional status among segregating V segments might be attributable to linkage disequilibrium, but an unknown experimental factor could not be ruled out. A later genetic analysis associated a missense DCLRE1C variant with V-gene and J-gene trimming of TCR beta chains, and an independent cohort replicated the association. Cytomegalovirus status was reported to be diagnosed by the classifier with high specificity and sensitivity in both the original and validation cohorts. According to a later analysis, most CMV-associated TCR beta chains appeared to be HLA-restricted, and the HLA associations seemed to be driven largely by CMV exposure. Because counts were too low, about 18 rarely observed V segments, including chromosome 9 orphons, were left out of the earlier analysis of some 640 of the donors. A further reported finding was that TCR beta sequences accurately predicted the HLA-A and HLA-B alleles for most subjects in the first cohort. Three of the identified cytomegalovirus-associated TCR beta chains were confirmed in vitro to be specific for cytomegalovirus antigens. An earlier analysis of 450 to 750 of the donors showed that most TCR beta V segments appeared in productive rearrangements either about 87% or about 30% of the time, which broadly matched IMGT annotations. A later analysis found that HLA-associated TCR beta chains were more clonally expanded and had lower generation probabilities than equally common non-associated chains. Because the 87-base-pair reads could not distinguish some IMGT-functional V segments, including TRBV6-2 and TRBV6-3, those segments were excluded. A later analysis reported that several top co-occurrence clusters appeared linked to parvovirus B19, influenza, CMV and Epstein-Barr virus. It was suggested by the authors that the approach could potentially be generalized to other disease states and immunological phenotypes. Compared with the roughly 670-donor mean, donors in an Asian-associated ancestry cluster had fewer N-insertions in productive TCRs, according to a later genetic analysis. Roughly uniform sequencing depth across donors was assumed in presence/absence analyses, although this assumption may not hold. A later analysis associated 16,951 TCR beta sequences with specific HLA alleles at a false discovery rate of 0.05. When HLA alleles, especially DR and DQ, strongly co-occurred, attributing TCR associations to individual alleles was difficult. This cohort had only TCR beta chains sequenced, and the lack of alpha or paired-chain data limited which features could be detected. The study listed 164 TCR beta chains as associated with cytomegalovirus. For the cohort, immune exposure information was limited to CMV serostatus. A group of highly shared sequence variants was considered likely to be a technical artifact of the sequencing pipeline. Across donors, most TCR sequences were observed very rarely, whereas some public TCRs were present in many individuals. Because some donors lacked HLA typing at each locus, the association tests relied only on the typed subset. In a later analysis, the rate of TCR association differed among HLA loci, with DRB1 alleles having the most associated TCRs and HLA-C alleles having the fewest.

Remarks on this clone: Its antigen specificity is not known.

The library came from the immunoSEQ multiplex PCR assay. For the multiplex PCR, a mixture combining 60 forward primers for TCR Vbeta segments and 13 reverse primers for TCR Jbeta segments was used. The CDR3 region of rearranged TCR beta genes was amplified from genomic DNA by a multiplex PCR assay. The Illumina HiSeq System was used to sequence the amplified TCR beta libraries as 87-base-pair reads. The paper's data handling went like this. A later analysis tallied 70 million to 100 million unique TCR beta chains across the 640 or so repertoires, and about 10 million of those chains were shared by two or more donors. Raw reads were error-corrected and collapsed into unique sequences with a nearest-neighbor algorithm that merged closely related sequences to remove PCR and sequencing errors. CDR3 sequences were aligned to IMGT reference sequences to assign V, D and J gene segments. For a sequence to be retained, at least a six-nucleotide match to both a V gene segment and a J gene segment was required. A rearrangement was called productive if the CDR3 had no stop codons and remained in frame with V and J, and every other rearrangement was called non-productive. CDR3 was defined by IMGT convention, running from the second conserved V-encoded cysteine to the conserved J-encoded phenylalanine. Sequences without an unambiguous match to a single V gene segment were excluded from the earlier analysis of several hundred of the donors. In an earlier analysis of roughly 500 of the donors, V segments were called functional above 56.7% productive rearrangements and were called segregating when the between-donor standard deviation exceeded 5%. A statistical classification framework was built for diagnosing cytomegalovirus status from the catalog of TCR beta chain sequences. A later analysis assigned V and J genes by comparing TCR nucleotide sequences with IMGT/GENE-DB human TR gene sequences. Using the TCRdist pipeline, a later analysis assigned CDR3 sequences along with most-parsimonious VDJ recombination scenarios. In a later analysis, each TCR beta chain was defined by its CDR3 amino acid sequence together with its V-gene family, and reads lacking a unique V-gene family were excluded. To address suspected cross-contamination and a sequencing artifact, a later analysis removed approximately 590 highly shared, low-generation-probability nucleotide sequences. In a later analysis, a clonal expansion index was calculated for each public chain from normalized within-repertoire ranks of inferred template counts. In a later analysis, generation probabilities were computed with a VDJ recombination model fitted to out-of-frame rearrangements, and the resulting probabilities were checked against IGoR. Hypergeometric tests were used in a later analysis to score TCR-TCR, TCR-HLA and TCR-CMV co-occurrence, with a repertoire-size bias correction applied to the TCR pairs. A later analysis estimated false discovery rates by permuting HLA or CMV assignments 20 times. In a later analysis, co-occurring TCRs were grouped using DBSCAN, with TCRdist sequence similarity added in when clustering inside HLA-allele-positive subsets. Repertoires with fewer than 30,000 or more than 120,000 public chains, plus five repertoires with anomalous nucleotide sharing, were excluded from co-occurrence clustering. Imported from immuneACCESS, the table was reduced by TCRdb to in-frame sequences with V and J called. These copies leave out some clones; in studies compared against another copy, an unresolved V gene accounts for under half, and the cause of the remainder is not known. The DNA was the basis for D and trimming; V, J and clone size are from that table. This sample's records show 130,000 or so clones. Less than 2% of the sample lies in the top ten.

Measured from the cysteine to the phenylalanine, the CDR3 is 16 residues long. Only the CDR3 DNA is retained, 48 bases long and in frame from the first base. The germline V gene (reference sequence) gives CDR1 as MNHNY and CDR2 as SVGAGI. V sheds 2 bases and J sheds 4 bases, leaving 18 bases between their ends. The cohort comprised some 680 healthy bone marrow donors. At the time of sampling, every cohort member was nominally healthy, though immune exposures that went unrecorded were likely present. The donor tested CMV seronegative, placing the donor among the 350 to 400 seronegative members of the cohort. Every donor gave a peripheral blood sample, and the peripheral blood mononuclear cells from that sample were used for TCR beta sequencing. Genomic DNA was extracted from the blood cell samples with the Qiagen DNeasy Blood Extraction Kit.

The chain links TRBV6-6 with TRBJ2-7; the D region possibly corresponds to TRBD1 (6 bases align). This clonotype was obtained from a woman between 35 and 50 years old in good health and CMV-seronegative. The sequenced material came from PBMCs. CDR3 protein: CASSYTVRTATYEQYF. DNA sequence: TGTGCCAGCAGTTACACTGTTAGGACAGCCACATACGAGCAGTACTTC.